This T cell receptor beta chain derives from a study of cytomegalovirus exposure and HLA in healthy donors listed by TCRdb under 2017. As for the study more broadly: According to an earlier analysis of 587 of the donors, 150 million to 200 million T cells yielded roughly 110 million unique TCR beta sequences and about 300 Gb of sequence data. Of the approximately 400 genotyped donors, about 80% fell in the genetic ancestry cluster associated with self-reported Caucasian donors. HLA typing included class I and class II loci at four-digit resolution. Donor age, sex, ethnicity and CMV serostatus were collected together with the repertoire data. Using immunosequencing, the study profiled T cell repertoires from fewer than 700 subjects and related those repertoires to cytomegalovirus serostatus. Among 350 to 400 genotyped donors of the cohort, an average of 235,054 unique TCR beta nucleotide sequences were sequenced per donor, roughly a sixth of them non-productive. Roughly five DR-DQ haplotypes were handled as single units for association and clustering, since linkage in the cohort was strong. To decide whether each TCR beta V gene segment behaved as functional or pseudogenic, an earlier analysis of several hundred of the donors relied on high-throughput TCR beta sequencing. Every discovery cohort repertoire had been produced on one sequencing platform. The study combined high-throughput TCR immunosequencing, statistical association of individual TCRs with disease status, and machine learning to predict cytomegalovirus infection status. In the later analysis, no new phenotypic data were used to find candidate immune exposures; instead, reliance was placed on TCR beta sequences and their occurrence across donors. In a later analysis, previously published TCR beta repertoires from about 640 donors were re-analyzed and high-resolution HLA genotyping was added so that TCR occurrence patterns could be studied. The study aimed to test whether cataloging public T cell receptors could reveal signatures of past pathogen exposure. Typing coverage varied by locus: about 620-630 donors for A, B, C, DRB1 and DQB1; roughly 510 for DQA1; 606 for DPA1; 450 to 480 for DPB1. A separate validation cohort of approximately 130 different subjects was used in addition to the roughly 670-subject first cohort. An early release that covered approximately 600 HLA-typed donors contained about 300 gigabases of sequencing data and 65 million to 100 million unique TCR sequences. Genome-wide SNP genotypes for about three fifths of the roughly 700 donors were used in a later genetic analysis, which treated that subset as a discovery cohort. On the study overall, not on this receptor specifically: Linkage disequilibrium might explain the correlated functional status among segregating V segments, but an unknown experimental factor could not be ruled out. For the cohort, immune exposure information was limited to CMV serostatus. Some IMGT-functional V segments, including TRBV6-2 and TRBV6-3, could not be distinguished by the 87-base-pair reads and were therefore excluded. The sequencing pipeline was judged likely to have produced a cluster of highly shared sequence variants as a technical artifact. A further reported finding was that TCR beta sequences accurately predicted the HLA-A and HLA-B alleles for most subjects in the first cohort. In vitro tests confirmed that three of the cytomegalovirus-associated TCR beta chains recognize cytomegalovirus antigens. Most TCR sequences were observed very rarely across donors, whereas some public TCRs were present in many individuals. Specific HLA alleles were associated with 15,000 to 20,000 TCR beta sequences at a false discovery rate of 0.05 in a later analysis. A later genetic analysis associated a missense DCLRE1C variant with V-gene and J-gene trimming of TCR beta chains, and an independent cohort replicated the association. Assigning TCR associations to individual alleles was difficult when HLA alleles, especially DR and DQ, strongly co-occurred. In a later analysis, HLA-associated TCR beta chains showed more clonal expansion and lower generation probabilities than non-associated chains that were equally common. Only TCR beta chains were sequenced in this cohort, and the absence of alpha or paired-chain data limited detectable features. Presence/absence analyses assumed roughly uniform sequencing depth across donors, an assumption that may not hold. A later analysis found that TCR association rates varied across HLA loci, with DRB1 alleles showing the most associated TCRs and HLA-C alleles the fewest. The study gave a list of about 150 TCR beta chains associated with cytomegalovirus. In an earlier analysis of fewer than 750 of the donors, most TCR beta V segments were observed in productive rearrangements about 87% or about 30% of the time, broadly matching IMGT annotations. According to a later analysis, parvovirus B19, influenza, CMV and Epstein-Barr virus appeared linked to several top co-occurrence clusters. According to a later analysis, most CMV-associated TCR beta chains appeared to be HLA-restricted, and the HLA associations seemed to be driven largely by CMV exposure. It was suggested by the authors that the approach could potentially be generalized to other disease states and immunological phenotypes. In a later genetic analysis, fewer N-insertions in productive TCRs were reported among donors in an Asian-associated ancestry cluster than the roughly 670-donor mean. In both the original and validation cohorts, the classifier was reported to diagnose cytomegalovirus status with high specificity and sensitivity. Because HLA typing was unavailable for some donors at each locus, only the typed subset was used in association tests. Because counts were too low, around 18 rarely observed V segments, including chromosome 9 orphons, were left out of the earlier analysis of 587 of the donors.

Of note for this clone: Its antigen remains unidentified. No base quality information exists; no much larger clone differs at one position.

The V and J ends are trimmed by 1 base and 3 bases, leaving 15 bases between them. The germline V gene (reference sequence) yields SEHNR for CDR1 and FQNEAQ for CDR2. The CDR3, cysteine through phenylalanine, is 16 amino acids long. The kept DNA is CDR3 alone, 48 bases in frame from the first base. In total, more than 500 healthy bone marrow donors made up the cohort. All cohort members were sampled while nominally healthy, although unrecorded immune exposures were likely present. The donor tested CMV seropositive and was one of the 289 seropositive cohort members. Each donor provided a peripheral blood sample, and peripheral blood mononuclear cells were used for TCR beta sequencing. Genomic DNA was extracted from the blood cell samples with the Qiagen DNeasy Blood Extraction Kit. Receptors were amplified or captured by the immunoSEQ multiplex PCR assay. The multiplex PCR relied on a mix of 60 forward primers for TCR Vbeta segments and 13 reverse primers for TCR Jbeta segments. The CDR3 region of rearranged TCR beta genes was amplified from genomic DNA with a multiplex PCR assay. The amplified TCR beta libraries were sequenced on the Illumina HiSeq System as 87-base-pair reads. On the study's bioinformatics: In a later analysis, tens of millions of unique TCR beta chains were counted across the 500 to 850 repertoires, and approximately 11 million of these chains were shared by at least two donors. To remove PCR and sequencing errors, raw reads were error-corrected and collapsed into unique sequences using a nearest-neighbor algorithm that merged closely related sequences. CDR3 sequences were aligned to IMGT reference sequences to assign V, D and J gene segments. For a sequence to be retained, at least a six-nucleotide match to both a V gene segment and a J gene segment was required. Rearrangements were called productive when the CDR3 lacked stop codons and stayed in frame with V and J; all others were non-productive. Following IMGT convention, CDR3 was defined as the stretch from the second conserved V-encoded cysteine to the conserved J-encoded phenylalanine. The earlier analysis of some 580 of the donors excluded any sequence lacking an unambiguous match to a single V gene segment. An earlier analysis of about 590 of the donors classified V segments as functional when productive rearrangements were above 56.7% and as segregating when the standard deviation between donors was above 5%. A statistical classification framework was built to diagnose cytomegalovirus status from the catalog of TCR beta chain sequences. A later analysis assigned V and J genes by comparing TCR nucleotide sequences with IMGT/GENE-DB human TR gene sequences. The TCRdist pipeline was used in a later analysis to assign CDR3 sequences and most-parsimonious VDJ recombination scenarios. In a later analysis, each TCR beta chain was defined by its CDR3 amino acid sequence together with its V-gene family, and reads without a unique V-gene family were excluded. To address suspected cross-contamination and a sequencing artifact, a later analysis removed roughly 580 highly shared, low-generation-probability nucleotide sequences. In a later analysis, a clonal expansion index was calculated for each public chain from normalized within-repertoire ranks of inferred template counts. A later analysis computed generation probabilities with a VDJ recombination model fitted to out-of-frame rearrangements, and checked the results against IGoR. In a later analysis, TCR-TCR, TCR-HLA and TCR-CMV co-occurrence was scored with hypergeometric tests, and a repertoire-size bias correction was applied to TCR pairs. To estimate false discovery rates, a later analysis permuted the HLA or CMV assignments 20 times. In a later analysis, co-occurring TCRs were grouped using DBSCAN, with TCRdist sequence similarity added in when clustering inside HLA-allele-positive subsets. Co-occurrence clustering excluded repertoires with fewer than 30,000 or more than 120,000 public chains, plus five with anomalous nucleotide sharing. This is the immuneACCESS table as TCRdb keeps it, with only in-frame sequences that have V and J called. A part of the clones is gone; compared with another copy, unresolved V genes explain less than half, and the rest is unexplained. V and J calls and clone size are given by that table; D and trimming were obtained from the DNA. The sample profile shows approximately 100,000 clones; around three quarters of them were found once. The ten largest clonotypes hold roughly 9.8% of the sample.

Sequenced material: PBMCs. The V and J segments used are TRBV7-9 and TRBJ2-5; TRBD1 is possibly the D segment (5 matching bases). The TCR was taken from a man in his forties in good health and CMV-seropositive. CDR3 sequence: CASSLDLTELEETQYF. DNA sequence: TGTGCCAGCAGCTTAGATTTGACAGAACTTGAAGAGACCCAGTACTTC.